The 29 T cell receptor beta chains below were found in one sample sequenced in a study of T cells after yellow fever vaccination (dated 2019 in TCRdb). The sample's treatment or condition, from its label and the paper: live attenuated yellow fever vaccine strain. The method was 5' RACE. Sequencing relied on an Illumina HiSeq 2500. The public reads were reanalyzed by TCRdb: fastp trimming at Q25, MiXCR alignment, in-frame beta chains only. CDR3 protein duplicates are merged, each entry listing the most common genes and DNA. Present in this sample are about 73,000 distinct CDR3 sequences, around 7% of which were seen just once. The biggest ten clones account for around 45% of the sample. Sequences were derived from CD8+ T cells sorted from PBMCs, sampled on the day of the yellow fever booster vaccination. These receptors all stem from a man in his thirties or forties who received the YFV17D yellow fever vaccine.

The V gene is TRBV11-2, the J gene TRBJ2-1; perhaps TRBD1 as D (5 bases). Deletions cut 5 bases from V and 4 bases from J, with 12 bases between. Germline V lookup: CDR1 SGHAT, CDR2 FQNNGV. The CDR3 totals 14 residues. CDR3 nucleotide sequence: TGTGCCAGCAGCACGCAGGGTCCATACAATGAGCAGTTCTTC. Residues: CASSTQGPYNEQFF.

On this clonotype itself: This may come from a read error, since a much larger clone is one base off. The chain recombines TRBV12-3 or TRBV12-4 with TRBJ1-2; 12 bases agree with TRBD1. This CDR3 comprises 15 residues. In DNA, the CDR3 is TGTGCCAGCAGTAGGGGACAGGGGGCTGGCTATAGCTACACCTTC. Amino acid sequence: CASSRGQGAGYSYTF.

This chain connects TRBV9 to TRBJ2-7, with TRBD1 matching 8 bases. CDR3 length: 14 residues. Germline trimming cut 0 bases from V and 5 bases from J; bases unmatched to any gene: 4. The germline gives CDR1 SGDLS, CDR2 YYNGEE. CDR3 nucleotides: TGTGCCAGCAGCGTAGTGGACAGGGAGGACGAGCAGTACTTC. Its translation is CASSVVDREDEQYF.

This chain connects TRBV5-1 to TRBJ2-5, with a weak D call TRBD2 (5 bases). The CDR3 runs 14 residues. V was pared by 1 base and J by 0 bases, with 7 bases between. Germline assignment: CDR1 SGHRS and CDR2 YFSETQ. CDR3 protein: CASSLRGNQETQYF. Here the CDR3 DNA reads TGCGCCAGCAGCTTGAGAGGGAACCAAGAGACCCAGTACTTC.

This clonotype was seen repeatedly, ten times or more. V gene TRBV6-5 combines with J gene TRBJ2-3, with 10 bases lining up with TRBD2. The CDR3 has 15 residues. V trimming: 1 base; J trimming: 3 bases; junction bases outside the gene matches: 1. Germline V CDR1 and CDR2: MNHEY, SVGAGI. This CDR3 reads CASSYYSGRTDTQYF. For the CDR3, the DNA is TGTGCCAGCAGTTACTATAGCGGGAGGACAGATACGCAGTATTTT.

This clonotype was seen at least ten times. This chain connects TRBV7-9 to TRBJ2-3; D unresolved. V was cut by 3 bases and J by 2 bases, with 0 bases left in between. This CDR3 region has 11 residues. The germline CDR1 and CDR2 sequences are SEHNR and FQNEAQ (reference sequence). CDR3 coding DNA: TGTGCCAGCAGCTTCACAGATACGCAGTATTTT. Translating gives CASSFTDTQYF.

The chain couples TRBV9 to TRBJ2-5, with TRBD1 matching over 10 bases. This CDR3 has 17 residues. Germline V gene sequence: CDR1 SGDLS, CDR2 YYNGEE. V gave up 3 bases and J gave up 5 bases; unmatched junction bases: 13. This CDR3 is CASSEGQGSYARETQYF. The CDR3 DNA is TGTGCCAGCAGCGAGGGACAGGGGAGCTATGCTAGGGAGACCCAGTACTTC.

This clonotype appeared many times. The genes are TRBV29-1 and TRBJ1-2; 9 bases fit TRBD1. The CDR3 is 13 residues long. From germline, CDR1 is SQVTM and CDR2 ANQGSEA. V trimming: 6 bases; J trimming: 6 bases; junction bases outside the gene matches: 8. The CDR3 region is CSVGGTGSDGYTF. The CDR3 DNA is TGCAGCGTCGGGGGGACAGGGTCGGATGGCTACACCTTC.

This clonotype was counted only a few times. This chain links TRBV10-3 with TRBJ2-3; 9 positions match TRBD2. CDR1 ENHRY and CDR2 SYGVKD come from the germline V gene. The CDR3 sequence is 13 residues long. With V trimmed by 8 bases and J by 6 bases, 6 bases remained unmatched. The CDR3 sequence is CAILTSGLDTQYF. As DNA, the CDR3 is TGTGCCATCCTGACTAGCGGCCTCGATACGCAGTATTTT.

This clonotype was counted ten times or more. The chain uses TRBV10-3 and TRBJ2-5; 10 nucleotides match TRBD2. The CDR3 has 16 residues. From germline, CDR1 is ENHRY and CDR2 SYGVKD. J gave up 3 bases and V 2 bases, and 6 bases lay outside the gene matches. The CDR3 here is CAISEQLAGSKETQYF. The CDR3 DNA follows: TGTGCCATCAGTGAGCAACTAGCGGGATCAAAAGAGACCCAGTACTTC.

This clonotype has just a few counts. The chain combines TRBV13 with TRBJ2-7, with 7 bases that match TRBD1. The CDR3 extends over 15 amino acids. The germline V gene has CDR1 PRHDT and CDR2 FYEKMQ (reference sequence). With V trimmed by 6 bases and J by 1 base, 9 bases remained unmatched. The CDR3 here is CASRTKGAPSYEQYF. In DNA form, the CDR3 reads TGTGCCAGCAGGACCAAGGGGGCGCCTTCCTACGAGCAGTACTTC.

This clonotype was detected only a few times. CDR3 loop: CAGGASSTDTQYF. CDR3 nucleotides: TGTGCCGGGGGGGCGAGTAGCACAGATACGCAGTATTTT. The chain carries TRBV6-1 and TRBJ2-3, with D possibly TRBD2 on 7 matching bases. Germline V gene data show CDR1 as MNHNS and CDR2 as SASEGT. V was shortened by 11 bases and J by 0 bases, with 12 bases between the two germline ends. The CDR3 runs 13 residues.

This clonotype showed up just a few times. The chain recombines TRBV29-1 with TRBJ2-1; 7 bases match TRBD2. Germline V gives CDR1 SQVTM, CDR2 ANQGSEA. The CDR3 consists of 13 residues. CDR3 nucleotide sequence: TGCAGGCGGGGGAGGGGATGGTACAATGAGCAGTTCTTC. Protein: CRRGRGWYNEQFF.

The chain has TRBV15 and TRBJ2-7, with D perhaps TRBD2 (6 bases). The CDR3 is 15 amino acids. V was shortened by 5 bases and J by 3 bases, with 17 bases between the two germline ends. Germline CDR1 reads LNHNV; CDR2 reads YYDKDF (reference sequence). CDR3 loop: CATSGGTASFYEQYF. CDR3 nucleotides: TGTGCCACCAGCGGGGGGACCGCATCGTTCTACGAGCAGTACTTC.

There are many counts of this clonotype. The V and J genes are TRBV9 and TRBJ2-1; D unclear. V shed 0 bases and J shed 8 bases, with 12 bases lying between them. The CDR3 spans 14 residues. CDR1 is SGDLS, CDR2 YYNGEE, per germline. CDR3 region: CASSVGDSLDEQFF. The CDR3, as DNA: TGTGCCAGCAGCGTAGGGGATAGTCTCGATGAGCAGTTCTTC.

J is TRBJ2-7 and V is TRBV7-9, with D possibly TRBD1 on 6 matching bases. The CDR3 extends over 15 amino acids. V dropped 2 bases and J dropped 3 bases, with 14 bases sitting between them. The germline V gene has CDR1 SEHNR and CDR2 FQNEAQ (reference sequence). CDR3 sequence (DNA): TGTGCCAGCAGCTTACTCGCAGGGGCTGGCTACGAGCAGTACTTC. It translates to CASSLLAGAGYEQYF.

This clonotype was observed a few times. The chain recombines TRBV5-1 with TRBJ2-1; 7 bases are shared with TRBD2. V was clipped by 6 bases and J by 3 bases; unmatched bases: 6. CDR1 is SGHRS and CDR2 is YFSETQ in the germline V gene. CDR3 length equals 14 residues. The CDR3 DNA reads as TGCGCCAGCAACCCCGGGACTATCTACAATGAGCAGTTCTTC. Its protein product is CASNPGTIYNEQFF.

This clonotype was detected many times. The rearrangement joins TRBV7-9 to TRBJ2-1; perhaps TRBD1 as D (5 bases). The CDR3 runs 15 residues. Germline V gene data show CDR1 as SEHNR and CDR2 as FQNEAQ (reference sequence). V lost 0 bases and J lost 0, with 6 bases in between. The CDR3 DNA sequence: TGTGCCAGCAGCTTAGCGACAGACTCCTACAATGAGCAGTTCTTC. This encodes CASSLATDSYNEQFF.

The CDR3, as DNA: TGTGCCAGCAACAGCGGGAGAAGCGAGCAGTACTTC. This codes for CASNSGRSEQYF. The chain is built from TRBV6-2 or TRBV6-3 and TRBJ2-7; 8 bases align to TRBD2. Trimming took 7 bases from V and 6 from J; bases not matched to a gene: 5. Germline-derived CDR1 and CDR2 are MNHEY and SVGEGT. The CDR3 has 12 residues.

Many counts were recorded for this clonotype. V and J are TRBV11-3 and TRBJ2-3; D possibly corresponds to TRBD1 (5 bases). This CDR3 has 13 amino acids. Germline CDR1 reads SGHNT; CDR2 reads YENEEA. Trimming took 3 bases from V and 4 from J, leaving 8 bases between them. Written as DNA, the CDR3 is TGTGCCAGCAGCTTTAGGGGTGCAGATACGCAGTATTTT. Amino acid sequence: CASSFRGADTQYF. The variable domain in full, with the rest retrieved from reference TRBV11-3 and TRBJ2-3, is EAGVVQSPRYKIIEKKQPVAFWCNPISGHNTLYWYLQNLGQGPELLIRYENEEAVDDSQLPKDRFSAERLKGVDSTLKIQPAELGDSAVYLCASSFRGADTQYFGPGTRLTVL.

The gene calls are TRBV21-1 and TRBJ2-3. TRBV21-1 is a known pseudogene. This CDR3 region has 10 residues. Here the CDR3 DNA reads TGTGCCAGGAAGCCAGATACGCAGTATTTT. Protein product: CARKPDTQYF.

This clonotype has a handful of counts. The chain carries TRBV5-1 and TRBJ1-2; the D gene is possibly TRBD1 (5 bases). The CDR3 extends over 14 amino acids. V was cut by 3 bases and J by 2 bases, with 11 bases left in between. Germline V lookup: CDR1 SGHRS, CDR2 YFSETQ. The CDR3 spells CASSYLTENYGYTF. The CDR3 coding sequence is TGCGCCAGCAGCTATCTGACAGAGAACTATGGCTACACCTTC.

This clonotype occurred a few times. This CDR3 reads CASRLGGVAYEQYF. CDR3 sequence (DNA): TGTGCCAGCCGTCTAGGGGGGGTCGCGTACGAGCAGTACTTC. The chain employs TRBV6-5 and TRBJ2-7; perhaps TRBD2 as D (7 bases). The germline gives CDR1 MNHEY, CDR2 SVGAGI. The CDR3 has 14 amino acids. V was clipped by 8 bases and J by 4 bases, with 18 bases between them.

This clonotype was seen only a few times. The gene calls are TRBV6-5 and TRBJ2-5, with unresolved D. In germline, CDR1 is MNHEY, CDR2 SVGAGI. With 2 bases removed from V and 2 bases from J, the gap between germline ends came to 3 bases. The CDR3 covers 12 residues. CDR3 in DNA: TGTGCCAGCAGTTACGATCAAGAGACCCAGTACTTC. Translation: CASSYDQETQYF.

This clonotype was counted a few times. The V gene is TRBV10-1, the J gene TRBJ2-5; 7 bases line up with TRBD2. Per germline, CDR1 WNHNN and CDR2 SYGVQD (reference sequence). Germline trimming cut 11 bases from V and 3 bases from J; bases unmatched to any gene: 9. The CDR3 extends over 13 amino acids. The CDR3 region has the DNA TGCGCCTCCGGACTGGCGGGAGAAGAGACCCAGTACTTC. Residues: CASGLAGEETQYF.

The chain combines TRBV4-3 with TRBJ2-7, with D unresolved. Germline CDR1 LGHNA, CDR2 YSLEER. Trimming pared 1 base from V and 5 bases from J, leaving 9 bases between. The CDR3 totals 13 residues. DNA of the CDR3: TGCGCCAGCAGCCAAGTAGGCGGTAACGAGCAGTACTTC. This encodes CASSQVGGNEQYF.

This clonotype has just a few counts. J is TRBJ1-5 and V is TRBV3-1; weak D call: TRBD1 (6 bases). CDR1 is LGHDT, CDR2 YNNKEL, per germline (reference sequence). The CDR3 sequence is 15 residues long. The V end lost 1 base, the J end lost 1 base, and 8 bases lay between the germline ends. In DNA, the CDR3 is TGTGCCAGCAGCCAAGTTACAGGGAGCAATCAGCCCCAGCATTTT. Translation gives CASSQVTGSNQPQHF.

This clonotype has more than one count but fewer than ten. The chain recombines TRBV5-4 with TRBJ2-3, with D perhaps TRBD2 (5 bases). Germline CDR1 reads SGHNT; CDR2 reads YYREEE (reference sequence). The V gene lost 0 bases and the J gene lost 5 bases, with 16 bases spanning the gap. The CDR3 runs to 16 residues. The CDR3 DNA sequence: TGTGCCAGCAGCTTGGCCTATAGCGCGGGCGGAGATACGCAGTATTTT. It encodes CASSLAYSAGGDTQYF.

This chain connects TRBV27 to TRBJ2-3; tentatively, D is TRBD2 (6 bases). The germline V gene has CDR1 MNHEY and CDR2 SMNVEV (reference sequence). The CDR3 totals 16 residues. Between the trimmed V and J ends, which lost 3 bases and 0 bases, there was a span of 13 bases. This CDR3 reads CASSLMATSSTDTQYF. For the CDR3, the DNA is TGTGCCAGCAGTTTGATGGCGACTAGTAGCACAGATACGCAGTATTTT.